The present TCR beta chain was sequenced within a study of blood T cell repertoires in COVID-19. Background on the study: The samples span acute and convalescent COVID-19 from the United States, Italy and Spain. PBMCs, B-cell-depleted T cells, or T cells provided the cDNA or gDNA that made up the material.

Authors' data handling: Quantification of nucleated cells was approximated via reference gene primer amplification. This table comes from immunoSEQ multiplex PCR, and its TCRdb copy is limited to in-frame clones, with some not included. V, J and clone size were drawn from that table, and D and trimming were deduced from the DNA. Among around 93,000 clones listed, roughly 82% were seen once. This clone has a handful of counts. Per germline, CDR1 SGHKS and CDR2 YYEKEE (reference sequence). The CDR3 sequence is 15 residues long. Trimming cost V 0 bases and J 6 bases; bases outside gene matches: 6. Sequenced input: peripheral blood. The receptor was derived from a man older than 75 with acute or convalescent COVID-19. This chain joins TRBV5-5 and TRBJ1-5; TRBD1 aligns across 7 bases. In nucleotides, the CDR3 is TGTGCCAGCAGCTTGGAAAGACAGGGCACTCAGCCCCAGCATTTT. This gives the protein CASSLERQGTQPQHF.